This T cell receptor (beta chain) was retrieved from a study of T cell changes during pregnancy in multiple sclerosis. TCRdb's table, derived via immunoSEQ multiplex PCR, lists solely in-frame clones and lacks some. This table has about 68,000 clones, around 90% appearing once. CDR1 is SEHNR and CDR2 is FQNEAQ in the germline V gene (reference sequence). This CDR3 contains 12 residues. V dropped 5 bases and J dropped 5 bases, with 7 bases sitting between them. This clonotype originated in a female donor in good health, enrolled as a control in a pregnancy study. The chain employs TRBV7-9 and TRBJ2-1; D remains ambiguous. The starting material was peripheral blood, obtained in the second trimester of pregnancy. CDR3 region: CASSPIDNEQFF. DNA of the CDR3: TGTGCCAGCAGCCCAATAGACAATGAGCAGTTCTTC.